These 19 T cell receptor beta chains share one sample of origin, sequenced in a study of OX40 agonist ivuxolimab in advanced cancers. TCRdb keeps only in-frame clones here, not all; method: immunoSEQ multiplex PCR. This table has fewer than 100,000 clones, about 80% appearing once. The input for sequencing was CD4+ or CD8+ T cells sorted from blood, taken in a trial of the OX40 agonist ivuxolimab. These receptor sequences come from an adult with an advanced solid tumor such as melanoma, head and neck, liver or kidney cancer.

This clone has more than one count but fewer than ten. The CDR3 coding sequence is TGCGCCAGCAGCCAAGGCAACCTCCTTGGGGGACTAGCGGGACCTGAGCAGTACTTC. It yields the protein CASSQGNLLGGLAGPEQYF. The chain combines TRBV4-1 with TRBJ2-7; 13 bases align to TRBD2. Germline V gene sequence: CDR1 MGHRA, CDR2 YSYEKL. After removal of 1 base from V and 7 bases from J, the junction contained 16 bases not matched to a gene. This CDR3 spans 19 amino acids.

In its sample, this clone was seen a few times. This rearrangement joins TRBV30 to TRBJ1-2, with 9 positions matching TRBD1. This CDR3 region has 15 residues. After removal of 0 bases from V and 3 bases from J, the junction contained 5 bases not matched to a gene. Germline assignment: CDR1 GTSNPN and CDR2 SVGIG (reference sequence). DNA for the CDR3: TGTGCCTGGAGTGTAGGAGGGACAGGGCACTATGGCTACACCTTC. Translation: CAWSVGGTGHYGYTF.

This clone was detected only once. The V and J genes are TRBV19 and TRBJ1-3; 9 nucleotides match TRBD1. Germline trimming cut 7 bases from V and 3 bases from J; bases unmatched to any gene: 13. CDR3 size: 17 residues. Germline V gene data show CDR1 as LNHDA and CDR2 as SQIVND (reference sequence). The CDR3 loop reads CASTSLPGQGRGNTIYF. The CDR3 DNA reads as TGTGCCAGTACCAGCCTTCCCGGACAGGGGCGTGGAAACACCATATATTTT.

The chain joins TRBV6-5 to TRBJ1-5, with 7 nucleotides matching TRBD1. Germline trimming cut 4 bases from V and 2 bases from J; bases unmatched to any gene: 5. The CDR3 covers 15 residues. Germline CDR1 is MNHEY and CDR2 is SVGAGI. The CDR3 DNA is TGTGCCAGCAGTTCGACAGGGACGGGCAATCAGCCCCAGCATTTT. Translation: CASSSTGTGNQPQHF.

This sequence joins TRBV27 and TRBJ2-1, with 9 bases aligning to TRBD1. The germline gives CDR1 MNHEY, CDR2 SMNVEV (reference sequence). Trimming took 2 bases from V and 6 from J; bases not matched to a gene: 11. This CDR3 is 17 amino acids long. This CDR3 is CASSLLPGQGFGNEQFF. The DNA of the CDR3 is TGTGCCAGCAGTTTACTTCCGGGACAGGGATTTGGCAATGAGCAGTTCTTC.

V is TRBV6-5 and J is TRBJ1-1; 8 positions match TRBD1. This CDR3 region has 14 residues. The J segment lost 5 bases and the V segment lost 7 bases, leaving 9 bases of the junction unmatched. The germline V gene encodes CDR1 MNHEY and CDR2 SVGAGI. CDR3 region: CASIGQGGFTEAFF. The CDR3 coding sequence is TGTGCCAGCATCGGACAGGGAGGATTTACTGAAGCTTTCTTT.

The chain couples TRBV7-3 to TRBJ2-7; 8 nucleotides match TRBD1. CDR1 is SGHTA, CDR2 FQGTGA, per germline. This CDR3 comprises 15 residues. The J segment lost 2 bases and the V segment lost 1 base, leaving 4 bases of the junction unmatched. CDR3 bases: TGTGCCAGCAGCTTAAACGCAGGGGGCCCCTACGAGCAGTACTTC. Translated, it gives CASSLNAGGPYEQYF. The full variable domain, with the rest looked up from reference TRBV7-3 and TRBJ2-7, is GAGVSQTPSNKVTEKGKYVELRCDPISGHTALYWYRQSLGQGPEFLIYFQGTGAADDSGLPNDRFFAVRPEGSVSTLKIQRTERGDSAVYLCASSLNAGGPYEQYFGPGTRLTVT.

The gene calls are TRBV5-1 and TRBJ2-1; possibly TRBD2 for D (5 bases). Deletions cut 4 bases from V and 6 bases from J, with 14 bases between. Germline CDR1 SGHRS, CDR2 YFSETQ. The CDR3 extends over 14 amino acids. The CDR3 DNA is TGCGCCAGCAGCGCGGGCGTCGATTCCAATGAGCAGTTCTTC. This sequence encodes CASSAGVDSNEQFF.

The chain joins TRBV28 to TRBJ1-5, with TRBD1 matching over 8 bases. Germline V gives CDR1 MDHEN, CDR2 SYDVKM. The trim removed 5 bases at V and 3 bases at J, leaving 6 bases unmatched. The CDR3 length is 15 residues. The CDR3 nucleotides read TGTGCCAGCAGTCTTACAGGGGGACCCAATCAGCCCCAGCATTTT. This codes for CASSLTGGPNQPQHF.

V and J are TRBV6-5 and TRBJ1-3; D remains unclear. V was clipped by 2 bases and J by 0 bases, with 8 bases between them. The CDR3 extends over 15 amino acids. CDR1 and CDR2 from the germline V gene are MNHEY and SVGAGI. CDR3 DNA: TGTGCCAGCAGTTACGATGGACTCTCTGGAAACACCATATATTTT. Translated: CASSYDGLSGNTIYF.

CDR3 in amino acids: CAWSVPYPGSGANVLTF. The DNA of the CDR3 is TGTGCCTGGAGTGTCCCTTACCCCGGCTCTGGGGCCAACGTCCTGACTTTC. The chain uses TRBV30 and TRBJ2-6; D gene unclear. Germline V gives CDR1 GTSNPN, CDR2 SVGIG (reference sequence). The CDR3 sequence is 17 residues long. The germline V and J ends were trimmed by 0 bases and 0 bases, with 12 bases remaining between them.

This clone was counted a few times. The gene calls are TRBV7-9 and TRBJ2-3; D remains unclear. The CDR3 spans 11 residues. Germline assignment: CDR1 SEHNR and CDR2 FQNEAQ (reference sequence). V lost 5 bases and J lost 8, with 8 bases in between. The CDR3: CASSLLLTQYF. Here the CDR3 DNA reads TGTGCCAGCAGCCTCTTGCTTACGCAGTATTTT.

The V call is TRBV7-6, the J call TRBJ2-3; either TRBD1 or TRBD2 may fit D (6 bases each). The germline V gene has CDR1 SGHVS and CDR2 FNYEAQ. This CDR3 comprises 13 residues. V was clipped by 5 bases and J by 4 bases, with 10 bases between them. CDR3 coding DNA: TGTGCCAGCAGCCCCCGGGGGCCAGATACGCAGTATTTT. This gives the protein CASSPRGPDTQYF.

The chain couples TRBV27 to TRBJ2-5; TRBD2 matches 8 bases. The trim removed 6 bases at V and 3 bases at J, leaving 3 bases unmatched. CDR1 MNHEY and CDR2 SMNVEV come from the germline V gene (reference sequence). There are 13 residues in the CDR3. The CDR3 loop reads CASRRAGEETQYF. CDR3 in DNA: TGTGCCAGCAGACGAGCGGGGGAAGAGACCCAGTACTTC.

The CDR3 bases are TGTGCCAGCACTCCGGGGGACAGTCGGAGTAATTCACCCCTCCACTTT. Protein sequence: CASTPGDSRSNSPLHF. The V gene is TRBV9, the J gene TRBJ1-6; 7 nucleotides match TRBD1. Germline V gene sequence: CDR1 SGDLS, CDR2 YYNGEE. The CDR3 runs 16 residues. With 6 bases clipped from V and 6 bases from J, the junction kept 12 bases outside the gene matches.

The gene calls are TRBV6-5 and TRBJ2-5; D ambiguous. The CDR3 sequence is 11 residues long. Germline CDR1 and CDR2: MNHEY and SVGAGI. Trimming stripped 5 bases from V and 3 bases from J, with 4 bases between. CDR3 sequence: CASSQEETQYF. As DNA, the CDR3 is TGTGCCAGCAGTCAAGAAGAGACCCAGTACTTC.

The chain combines TRBV5-6 with TRBJ1-5; D gene unclear. V was clipped by 4 bases and J by 1 base, with 9 bases between them. This CDR3 region has 14 residues. CDR1 is SGHDT and CDR2 is YYEEEE in the germline V gene. Here the CDR3 DNA reads TGTGCCAGCAGCCCCCGATTGAGCAATCAGCCCCAGCATTTT. It yields the protein CASSPRLSNQPQHF. The whole variable domain, filled in from reference TRBV5-6 and TRBJ1-5, reads DAGVTQSPTHLIKTRGQQVTLRCSPKSGHDTVSWYQQALGQGPQFIFQYYEEEERQRGNFPDRFSGHQFPNYSSELNVNALLLGDSALYLCASSPRLSNQPQHFGDGTRLSIL.

The V call is TRBV6-1, the J call TRBJ1-1; maybe TRBD1 (6 bases). V was clipped by 6 bases and J by 10 bases, with 12 bases between them. The CDR3 totals 11 residues. Germline V gene data show CDR1 as MNHNS and CDR2 as SASEGT. CDR3 in DNA: TGTGCCAGCAGACAGGGCTCCAGAGCTTTCTTT. Translated: CASRQGSRAFF.

This sequence joins TRBV6-5 and TRBJ1-4; D unclear. CDR1 and CDR2 (germline): MNHEY, SVGAGI. This CDR3 is 13 amino acids long. Trimming took off 8 bases at V and 8 bases at J, with 15 bases between the two ends. DNA of the CDR3: TGTGCCAGCGGTAGGAACCCTACCGAAAAACTGTTTTTT. It encodes CASGRNPTEKLFF.